The clone carrying this T cell receptor (beta chain) was recorded at least ten times. In the library, individual cDNA molecules carried attached unique molecular identifiers. TCRdb recomputed calls from the 5' RACE reads with MiXCR, one row per CDR3 protein. This table has 75,000 to 90,000 distinct CDR3 sequences, roughly 5.7% appearing once. The data derive from a study of early T cells in non-severe SARS-CoV-2 infection. From germline, CDR1 is MNHEY and CDR2 SVGAGI. The CDR3 has 13 residues. The germline V and J ends were trimmed by 6 bases and 5 bases, with 8 bases remaining between them. Sequences were obtained from whole blood. This sequence originates from an adult who was a healthcare worker with PCR-confirmed SARS-CoV-2 infection or an uninfected control (not recorded which). V and J are TRBV6-5 and TRBJ1-6; possible D gene TRBD1, 5 bases. The DNA for the CDR3 is TGTGCCAGCAGGCGGGGGGATAATTCACCCCTCCACTTT. As protein: CASRRGDNSPLHF.